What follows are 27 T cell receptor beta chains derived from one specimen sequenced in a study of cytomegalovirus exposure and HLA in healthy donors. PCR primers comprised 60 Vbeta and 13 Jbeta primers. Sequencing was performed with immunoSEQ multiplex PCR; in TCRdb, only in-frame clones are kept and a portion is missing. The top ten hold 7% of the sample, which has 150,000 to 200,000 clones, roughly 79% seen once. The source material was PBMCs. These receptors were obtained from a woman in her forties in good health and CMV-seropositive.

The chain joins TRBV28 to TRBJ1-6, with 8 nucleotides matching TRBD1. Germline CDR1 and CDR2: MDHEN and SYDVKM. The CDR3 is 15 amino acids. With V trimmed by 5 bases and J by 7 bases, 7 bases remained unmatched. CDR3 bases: TGTGCCAGCAGTACGTCCGGGACAGGAAATTCACCCCTCCACTTT. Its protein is CASSTSGTGNSPLHF.

CDR3 residues: CASSATGEWAQYF. The CDR3 DNA follows: TGTGCCAGCAGTGCCACAGGGGAGTGGGCCCAGTACTTC. The J gene is TRBJ2-5, the V gene TRBV2, with 7 positions matching TRBD1. V trimming: 4 bases; J trimming: 9 bases; junction bases outside the gene matches: 8. This CDR3 contains 13 residues. Per germline, CDR1 SNHLY and CDR2 FYNNEI.

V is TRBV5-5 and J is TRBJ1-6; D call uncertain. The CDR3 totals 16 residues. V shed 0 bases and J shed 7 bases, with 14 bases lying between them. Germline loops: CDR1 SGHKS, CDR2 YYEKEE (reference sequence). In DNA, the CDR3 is TGTGCCAGCAGCTTGGGGCTTCGCAGGTCAAATTCACCCCTCCACTTT. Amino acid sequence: CASSLGLRRSNSPLHF. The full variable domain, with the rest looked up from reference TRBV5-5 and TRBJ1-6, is DAGVTQSPTHLIKTRGQQVTLRCSPISGHKSVSWYQQVLGQGPQFIFQYYEKEERGRGNFPDRFSARQFPNYSSELNVNALLLGDSALYLCASSLGLRRSNSPLHFGNGTRLTVT.

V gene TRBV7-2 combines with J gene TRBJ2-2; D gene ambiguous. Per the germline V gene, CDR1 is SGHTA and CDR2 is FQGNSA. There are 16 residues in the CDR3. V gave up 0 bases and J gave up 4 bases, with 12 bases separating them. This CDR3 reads CASSLALLQFTGELFF. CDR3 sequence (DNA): TGTGCCAGCAGCTTAGCGCTCTTACAGTTCACCGGGGAGCTGTTTTTT.

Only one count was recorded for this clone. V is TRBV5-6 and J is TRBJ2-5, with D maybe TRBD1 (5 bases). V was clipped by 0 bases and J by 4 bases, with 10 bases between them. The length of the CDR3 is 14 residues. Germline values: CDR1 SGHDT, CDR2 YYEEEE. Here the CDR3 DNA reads TGTGCCAGCAGCTTGGTTAGTAGGGGAGAGACCCAGTACTTC. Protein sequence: CASSLVSRGETQYF.

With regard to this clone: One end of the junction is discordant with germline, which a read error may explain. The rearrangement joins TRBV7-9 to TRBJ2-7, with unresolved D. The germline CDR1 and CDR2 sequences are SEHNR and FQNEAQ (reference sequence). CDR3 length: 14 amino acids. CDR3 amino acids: CSSSLDLQIYEQYF. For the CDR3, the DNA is TGTTCCAGCAGCTTAGACCTCCAGATCTACGAGCAGTACTTC.

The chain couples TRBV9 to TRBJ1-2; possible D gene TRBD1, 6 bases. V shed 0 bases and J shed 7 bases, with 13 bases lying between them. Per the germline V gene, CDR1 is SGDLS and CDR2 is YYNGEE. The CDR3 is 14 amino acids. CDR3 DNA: TGTGCCAGCAGCGTAGGTACAGGGTCTATTGGCTACACCTTC. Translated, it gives CASSVGTGSIGYTF.

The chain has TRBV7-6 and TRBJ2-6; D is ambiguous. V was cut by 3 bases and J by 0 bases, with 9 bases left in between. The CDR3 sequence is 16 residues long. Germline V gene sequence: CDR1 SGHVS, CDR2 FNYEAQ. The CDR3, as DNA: TGTGCCAGCAGCTTCATACAGTTCTCTGGGGCCAACGTCCTGACTTTC. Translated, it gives CASSFIQFSGANVLTF.

Here the CDR3 DNA reads TGTGCCAGCAGCTTGAGGGGTGGTGGCTACACCTTC. Its translation: CASSLRGGGYTF. The gene calls are TRBV5-4 and TRBJ1-2, with a possible D match to TRBD1 (5 bases). Trimming took 1 base from V and 7 from J, leaving 8 bases between them. The CDR3 consists of 12 residues. The germline gives CDR1 SGHNT, CDR2 YYREEE (reference sequence).

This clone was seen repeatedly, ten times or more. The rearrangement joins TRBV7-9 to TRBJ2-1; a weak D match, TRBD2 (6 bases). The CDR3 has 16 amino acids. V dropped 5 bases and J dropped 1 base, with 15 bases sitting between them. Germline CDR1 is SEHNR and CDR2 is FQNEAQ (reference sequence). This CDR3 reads CASSPRWEVSYNEQFF. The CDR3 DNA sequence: TGTGCCAGCAGCCCTCGGTGGGAGGTATCCTACAATGAGCAGTTCTTC. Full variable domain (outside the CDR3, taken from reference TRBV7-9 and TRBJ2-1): DTGVSQNPRHKITKRGQNVTFRCDPISEHNRLYWYRQTLGQGPEFLTYFQNEAQLEKSRLLSDRFSAERPKGSFSTLEIQRTEQGDSAMYLCASSPRWEVSYNEQFFGPGTRLTVL.

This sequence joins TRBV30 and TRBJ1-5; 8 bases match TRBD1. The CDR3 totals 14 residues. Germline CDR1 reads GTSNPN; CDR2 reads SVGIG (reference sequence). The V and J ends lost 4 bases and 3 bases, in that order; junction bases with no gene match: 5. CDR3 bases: TGTGCCTGGACTACAGGGGGGGACAATCAGCCCCAGCATTTT. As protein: CAWTTGGDNQPQHF.

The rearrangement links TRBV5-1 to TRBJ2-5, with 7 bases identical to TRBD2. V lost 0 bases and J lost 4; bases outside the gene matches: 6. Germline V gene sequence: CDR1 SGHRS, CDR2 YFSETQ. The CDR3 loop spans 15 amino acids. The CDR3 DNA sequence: TGCGCCAGCAGCTTGGTGCGGGGGTGGAGAGAGACCCAGTACTTC. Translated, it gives CASSLVRGWRETQYF.

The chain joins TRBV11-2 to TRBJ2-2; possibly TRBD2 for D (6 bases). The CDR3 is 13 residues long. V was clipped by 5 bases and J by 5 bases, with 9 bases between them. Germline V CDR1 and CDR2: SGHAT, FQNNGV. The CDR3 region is CASSPGTTGELFF. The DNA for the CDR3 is TGTGCCAGCAGCCCTGGGACTACCGGGGAGCTGTTTTTT.

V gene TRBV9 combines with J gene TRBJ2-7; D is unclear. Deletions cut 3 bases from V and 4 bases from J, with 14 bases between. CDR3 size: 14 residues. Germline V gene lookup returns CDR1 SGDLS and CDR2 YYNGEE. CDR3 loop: CASSESPGRYEQYF. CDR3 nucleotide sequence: TGTGCCAGCAGCGAAAGCCCCGGTCGTTACGAGCAGTACTTC.

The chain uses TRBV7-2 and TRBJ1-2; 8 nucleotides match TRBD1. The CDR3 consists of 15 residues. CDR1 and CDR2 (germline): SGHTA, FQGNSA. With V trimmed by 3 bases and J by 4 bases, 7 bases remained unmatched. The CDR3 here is CASSLGGQETYGYTF. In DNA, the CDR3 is TGTGCCAGCAGCTTGGGGGGACAGGAAACCTATGGCTACACCTTC.

The CDR3 sequence: CSVVLAGRTDTQYF. Written as DNA, the CDR3 is TGCAGCGTCGTACTAGCGGGTCGCACAGATACGCAGTATTTT. The genes are TRBV29-1 and TRBJ2-3; 9 nucleotides line up with TRBD2. With 6 bases clipped from V and 1 base from J, the junction kept 5 bases outside the gene matches. The CDR3 is 14 amino acids. The germline gives CDR1 SQVTM, CDR2 ANQGSEA.

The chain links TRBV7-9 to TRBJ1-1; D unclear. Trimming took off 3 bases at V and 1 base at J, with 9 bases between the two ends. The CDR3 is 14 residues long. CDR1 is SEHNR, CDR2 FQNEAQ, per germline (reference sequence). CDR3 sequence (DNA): TGTGCCAGCAGCTTTCTAGGAGGGAACACTGAAGCTTTCTTT. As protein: CASSFLGGNTEAFF.

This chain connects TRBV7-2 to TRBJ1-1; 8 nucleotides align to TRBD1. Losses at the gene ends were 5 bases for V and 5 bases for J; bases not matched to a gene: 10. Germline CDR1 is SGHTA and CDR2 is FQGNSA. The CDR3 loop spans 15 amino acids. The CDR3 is CASSPIRGQRTEAFF. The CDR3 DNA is TGTGCCAGCAGCCCTATCAGGGGGCAGAGGACTGAAGCTTTCTTT.

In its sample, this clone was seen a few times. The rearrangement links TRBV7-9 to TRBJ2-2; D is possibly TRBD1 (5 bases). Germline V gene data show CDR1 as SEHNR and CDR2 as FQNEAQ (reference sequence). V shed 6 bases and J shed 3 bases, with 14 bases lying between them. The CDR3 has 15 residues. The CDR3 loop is CASSSDSRHTGELFF. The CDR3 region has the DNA TGTGCCAGCAGTTCTGACAGTAGACACACCGGGGAGCTGTTTTTT. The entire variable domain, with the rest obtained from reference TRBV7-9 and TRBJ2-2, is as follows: DTGVSQNPRHKITKRGQNVTFRCDPISEHNRLYWYRQTLGQGPEFLTYFQNEAQLEKSRLLSDRFSAERPKGSFSTLEIQRTEQGDSAMYLCASSSDSRHTGELFFGEGSRLTVL.

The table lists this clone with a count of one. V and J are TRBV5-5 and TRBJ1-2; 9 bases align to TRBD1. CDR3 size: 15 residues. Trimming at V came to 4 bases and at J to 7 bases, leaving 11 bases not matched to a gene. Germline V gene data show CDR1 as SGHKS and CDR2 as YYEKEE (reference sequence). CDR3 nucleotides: TGTGCCAGCAGCGGAACCGGGACAGGGACTGGTGGCTACACCTTC. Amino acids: CASSGTGTGTGGYTF.

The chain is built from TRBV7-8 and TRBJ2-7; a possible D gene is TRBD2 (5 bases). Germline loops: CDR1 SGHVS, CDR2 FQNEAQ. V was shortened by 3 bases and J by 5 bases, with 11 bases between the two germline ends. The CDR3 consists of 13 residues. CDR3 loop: CASSFKLGDEQYF. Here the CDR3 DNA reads TGTGCCAGCAGCTTCAAACTCGGGGACGAGCAGTACTTC.

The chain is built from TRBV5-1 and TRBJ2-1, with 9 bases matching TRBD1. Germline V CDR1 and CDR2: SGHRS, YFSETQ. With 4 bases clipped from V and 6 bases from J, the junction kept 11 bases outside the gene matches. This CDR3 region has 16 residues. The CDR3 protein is CASSRPGTGFPNEQFF. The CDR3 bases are TGCGCCAGCAGCAGACCCGGGACAGGGTTCCCCAATGAGCAGTTCTTC.

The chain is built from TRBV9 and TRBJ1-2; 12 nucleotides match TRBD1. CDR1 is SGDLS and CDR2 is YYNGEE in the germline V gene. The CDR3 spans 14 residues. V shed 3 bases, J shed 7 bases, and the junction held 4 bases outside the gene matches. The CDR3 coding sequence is TGTGCCAGCAGCGCGGGACAGGGGGCAGGTGGCTACACCTTC. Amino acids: CASSAGQGAGGYTF.

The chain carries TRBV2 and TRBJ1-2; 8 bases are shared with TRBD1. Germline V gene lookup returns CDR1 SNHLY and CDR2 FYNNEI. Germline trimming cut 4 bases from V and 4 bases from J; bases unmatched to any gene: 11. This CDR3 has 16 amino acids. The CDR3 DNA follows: TGTGCCAGCAGTGGGACAGGGATCGGGCTTGGCTATGGCTACACCTTC. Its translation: CASSGTGIGLGYGYTF.

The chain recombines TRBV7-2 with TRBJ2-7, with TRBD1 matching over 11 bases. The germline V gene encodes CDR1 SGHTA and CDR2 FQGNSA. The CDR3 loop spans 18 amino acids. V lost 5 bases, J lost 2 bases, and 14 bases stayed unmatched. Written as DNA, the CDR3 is TGTGCCAGCAGCCCAGGGACAGGGGGTTTTCTAAATCCCTACGAGCAGTACTTC. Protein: CASSPGTGGFLNPYEQYF.

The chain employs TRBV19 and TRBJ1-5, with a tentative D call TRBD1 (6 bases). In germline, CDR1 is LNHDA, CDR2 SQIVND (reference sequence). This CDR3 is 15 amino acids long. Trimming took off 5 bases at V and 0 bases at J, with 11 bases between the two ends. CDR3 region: CASSLRQDSNQPQHF. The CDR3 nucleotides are TGTGCCAGTAGTTTGCGACAGGATAGCAATCAGCCCCAGCATTTT.

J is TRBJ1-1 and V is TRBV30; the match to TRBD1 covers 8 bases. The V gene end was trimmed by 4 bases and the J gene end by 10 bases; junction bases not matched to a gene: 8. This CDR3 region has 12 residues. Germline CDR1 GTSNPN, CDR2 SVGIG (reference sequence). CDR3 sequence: CAWKTTTGGAFF. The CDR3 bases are TGTGCCTGGAAGACGACTACAGGGGGAGCTTTCTTT.